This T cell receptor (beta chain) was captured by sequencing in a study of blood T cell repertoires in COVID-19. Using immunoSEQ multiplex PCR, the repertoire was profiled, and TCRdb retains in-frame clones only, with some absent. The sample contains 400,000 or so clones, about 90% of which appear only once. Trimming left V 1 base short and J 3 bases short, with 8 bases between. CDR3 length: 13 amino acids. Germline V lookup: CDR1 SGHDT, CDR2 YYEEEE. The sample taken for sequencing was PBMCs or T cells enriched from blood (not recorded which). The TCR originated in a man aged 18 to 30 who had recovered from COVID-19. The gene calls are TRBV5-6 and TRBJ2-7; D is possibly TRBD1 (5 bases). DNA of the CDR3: TGTGCCAGCAGCTTGTTTCAGGGCTACGAGCAGTACTTC. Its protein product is CASSLFQGYEQYF.